The next 3 T cell receptor beta chains were all read from a single sample in a study of HIV-infected patients and healthy controls. Roughly three months, about 14 weeks, into antiretroviral therapy, follow-up blood was collected. All unsorted peripheral T cells were captured because whole blood was used without fractionation. Alpha and beta constant-region primers primed reverse transcription of around 550 ng RNA. Alpha and beta chain libraries were made separately by chain-specific third strand synthesis with multiplexing indices. TCRdb re-analysed the 5' RACE reads in MiXCR, keeping a single row per CDR3 protein. The sample includes roughly 8,000 distinct CDR3 sequences, 5.5% to 8.5% of them seen just once. Sequences were derived from blood, sampled during antiretroviral therapy. The source is an adult with HIV infection.

This clonotype has ten or more counts. This beta chain is an off-target read within a library intended for alpha chains, so its frequency means little. The chain joins TRBV7-2 to TRBJ2-7, with a tentative D call TRBD1 (6 bases). The CDR3 consists of 15 residues. V dropped 2 bases and J dropped 3 bases, with 14 bases sitting between them. Germline V gives CDR1 SGHTA, CDR2 FQGNSA. This CDR3 reads CASSLTGPPDYEQYF. In DNA form, the CDR3 reads TGTGCCAGCAGCTTAACAGGGCCCCCTGACTACGAGCAGTACTTC.

In this sample, this clonotype is medium-sized. Being off target in a library aimed at alpha chains, this beta chain has a size of little meaning. This chain connects TRBV6-6 to TRBJ2-7, with D perhaps being TRBD1 or TRBD2 (5 bases each). Germline CDR1 and CDR2: MNHNY and SVGAGI (reference sequence). The length of the CDR3 is 13 residues. Trimming removed 7 bases at V and 2 bases at J, with 12 bases between. Here the CDR3 DNA reads TGTGCCAGCACCGGGACGGGGACCTACGAGCAGTACTTC. Translating it yields CASTGTGTYEQYF.

This clonotype was observed at least ten times. Because this beta chain is a stray read in a library intended to capture alpha chains, its abundance should not be given much weight. The CDR3 nucleotides read TGTGCCAGCAGCTTGGAATGGACAGTTTGGCAACTGTTTTTT. Residues: CASSLEWTVWQLFF. This chain uses TRBV5-5 with TRBJ1-4; perhaps TRBD1 as D (6 bases). The CDR3 contains 14 residues. Between the trimmed V and J ends, which lost 0 bases and 12 bases, there was a span of 15 bases. Germline lookup yields CDR1 SGHKS and CDR2 YYEKEE (reference sequence).